The 21 T cell receptor beta chains below all came from one sample that was sequenced in a study of OX40 agonist ivuxolimab in advanced cancers. Data came from immunoSEQ multiplex PCR; TCRdb stores just in-frame clones and leaves some out. The data hold just over 95,000 clones, with nearly 90% observed a single time. Sequenced material: CD4+ or CD8+ T cells sorted from blood, taken in a trial of the OX40 agonist ivuxolimab. These receptors came from an adult with an advanced solid tumor such as melanoma, head and neck, liver or kidney cancer.

The chain recombines TRBV9 with TRBJ2-1; unclear D gene. The CDR3 totals 14 residues. V was pared by 0 bases and J by 5 bases, with 9 bases between. Germline CDR1 reads SGDLS; CDR2 reads YYNGEE. The CDR3 sequence: CASSVARLNNEQFF. For the CDR3, the DNA is TGTGCCAGCAGCGTAGCACGGCTAAACAATGAGCAGTTCTTC. Combining the CDR3 with reference TRBV9 and TRBJ2-1 gives the whole variable domain DSGVTQTPKHLITATGQRVTLRCSPRSGDLSVYWYQQSLDQGLQFLIQYYNGEERAKGNILERFSAQQFPDLHSELNLSSLELGDSALYFCASSVARLNNEQFFGPGTRLTVL.

The V and J genes are TRBV7-8 and TRBJ2-7, with D uncertain. The CDR3 contains 17 residues. In germline, CDR1 is SGHVS, CDR2 FQNEAQ. The V end lost 0 bases, the J end lost 0 bases, and 15 bases lay between the germline ends. This CDR3 reads CASSLASGRTHSYEQYF. The CDR3 nucleotides read TGTGCCAGCAGCTTAGCCTCGGGCAGGACGCACTCCTACGAGCAGTACTTC.

This chain uses TRBV29-1 with TRBJ2-5; 8 bases are shared with TRBD2. This CDR3 spans 16 amino acids. V was clipped by 5 bases and J by 1 base; unmatched bases: 12. The germline gives CDR1 SQVTM, CDR2 ANQGSEA. The CDR3 DNA follows: TGCAGCGTTAATGGTAATAGCGGGGTGCTCCAAGAGACCCAGTACTTC. Protein product: CSVNGNSGVLQETQYF.

V usage is TRBV7-3 and J usage is TRBJ1-3, with TRBD1 identical over 8 bases. From germline, CDR1 is SGHTA and CDR2 FQGTGA. The CDR3 is 20 residues long. After removal of 2 bases from V and 2 bases from J, the junction contained 17 bases not matched to a gene. This chain's CDR3 is CASSLPSGTGPDLTGNTIYF. CDR3 sequence (DNA): TGTGCCAGCAGCTTACCGAGCGGGACAGGCCCCGATCTCACTGGAAACACCATATATTTT.

This rearrangement joins TRBV6-1 to TRBJ2-7; 10 bases match TRBD2. The V and J ends lost 6 bases and 2 bases, in that order; junction bases with no gene match: 1. The CDR3 runs 13 residues. CDR1 is MNHNS and CDR2 is SASEGT in the germline V gene. The CDR3 DNA sequence: TGTGCCAGCAGCCTAGCGGGAGCCTACGAGCAGTACTTC. It codes for CASSLAGAYEQYF.

The V call is TRBV6-1, the J call TRBJ2-7, with TRBD2 matching 10 bases. Germline V lookup: CDR1 MNHNS, CDR2 SASEGT. V was clipped by 7 bases and J by 0 bases; unmatched bases: 6. The CDR3 extends over 15 amino acids. The CDR3 DNA reads TGTGCCAGCAAATACGGGACTAGCGCCTCCTACGAGCAGTACTTC. Its translation is CASKYGTSASYEQYF.

The chain links TRBV28 to TRBJ2-5; TRBD1 matches at 8 bases. Losses at the gene ends were 6 bases for V and 5 bases for J; bases not matched to a gene: 8. The CDR3 is 14 amino acids. CDR1 MDHEN and CDR2 SYDVKM come from the germline V gene. The CDR3 nucleotides read TGTGCCAGCAGCCCAGGGGGCCTGCAGGAGACCCAGTACTTC. The encoded protein is CASSPGGLQETQYF.

V gene TRBV19 combines with J gene TRBJ2-2; D may be TRBD1 (6 bases). V was pared by 4 bases and J by 5 bases, with 14 bases between. Germline assignment: CDR1 LNHDA and CDR2 SQIVND (reference sequence). The CDR3 has 15 amino acids. CDR3 sequence: CASSTPRGKTGELFF. The CDR3 DNA reads TGTGCCAGTAGTACCCCCAGGGGAAAGACCGGGGAGCTGTTTTTT.

This clone occurred once. The chain combines TRBV4-1 with TRBJ1-2; TRBD1 is a possible D gene (5 bases). V was shortened by 4 bases and J by 2 bases, with 8 bases between the two germline ends. The CDR3 is 13 residues long. The germline V gene encodes CDR1 MGHRA and CDR2 YSYEKL. CDR3 amino acids: CASSRGPNYGYTF. The CDR3 coding sequence is TGCGCCAGCAGCCGGGGACCCAACTATGGCTACACCTTC.

The rearrangement uses TRBV2 and TRBJ2-7; D assignment may be TRBD1 or TRBD2 (5 bases each). The CDR3 contains 12 residues. The ends were cut back, 7 bases at V and 3 bases at J, with 10 bases in the middle. Germline V gene lookup returns CDR1 SNHLY and CDR2 FYNNEI. This CDR3 is CASIGGNYEQYF. The CDR3, as DNA: TGTGCCAGCATTGGGGGTAACTACGAGCAGTACTTC.

This clone has only one observation. The genes are TRBV28 and TRBJ2-2; 8 nucleotides match TRBD2. The V gene's germline CDR1 is MDHEN and CDR2 SYDVKM. The CDR3 loop spans 17 amino acids. V lost 5 bases, J lost 6 bases, and 14 bases stayed unmatched. The CDR3 sequence: CASSPPLAGLGAGELFF. Written as DNA, the CDR3 is TGTGCCAGCAGTCCCCCTCTAGCGGGCCTTGGGGCCGGGGAGCTGTTTTTT.

This clone appeared once. V and J are TRBV5-1 and TRBJ2-3; 11 bases map to TRBD1. Unmatched junction bases numbered 1, after V lost 0 bases and J lost 4 bases. CDR3 length: 15 amino acids. CDR1 SGHRS and CDR2 YFSETQ come from the germline V gene. Written as DNA, the CDR3 is TGCGCCAGCAGCTTGGCGGGACAGGGGGCAGATACGCAGTATTTT. Translating gives CASSLAGQGADTQYF.

With regard to this clone: At the DNA level, this CDR3 is encoded by other sequences in the same sample as well. V is TRBV30 and J is TRBJ2-7, with unresolved D. V was cut by 2 bases and J by 3 bases, with 5 bases left in between. Germline CDR1 and CDR2: GTSNPN and SVGIG (reference sequence). The CDR3 extends over 11 amino acids. DNA for the CDR3: TGTGCCTGGAGTACTAACTACGAGCAGTACTTC. It specifies CAWSTNYEQYF.

The chain links TRBV5-6 to TRBJ1-1; TRBD1 matches at 9 bases. CDR1 is SGHDT, CDR2 YYEEEE, per germline. J gave up 1 base and V 3 bases, and 10 bases lay outside the gene matches. The CDR3 is 17 amino acids. In nucleotides, the CDR3 is TGTGCCAGCAGCTCCACGGGACAGGGAGCGGGGAACACTGAAGCTTTCTTT. Translated: CASSSTGQGAGNTEAFF.

The V and J genes are TRBV2 and TRBJ2-2, with D tentatively TRBD1 or TRBD2 (5 bases each). Per germline, CDR1 SNHLY and CDR2 FYNNEI. Trimming pared 0 bases from V and 4 bases from J, leaving 21 bases between. This CDR3 is built from 19 residues. The CDR3 DNA follows: TGTGCCAGCAGTGAAGCGTGGCACGGGACGCGTCAGGGCACCGGGGAGCTGTTTTTT. The encoded protein is CASSEAWHGTRQGTGELFF. Supplemented by reference TRBV2 and TRBJ2-2, the full variable domain reads EPEVTQTPSHQVTQMGQEVILRCVPISNHLYFYWYRQILGQKVEFLVSFYNNEISEKSEIFDDQFSVERPDGSNFTLKIRSTKLEDSAMYFCASSEAWHGTRQGTGELFFGEGSRLTVL.

CDR3 region: CASSESGSTEAFF. CDR3 bases: TGCGCCAGCAGTGAGTCTGGGAGCACTGAAGCTTTCTTT. The chain recombines TRBV10-1 with TRBJ1-1; unclear D gene. V dropped 0 bases and J dropped 4 bases, with 6 bases sitting between them. Germline V lookup: CDR1 WNHNN, CDR2 SYGVQD (reference sequence). This CDR3 has 13 amino acids.

The V and J genes are TRBV9 and TRBJ1-5; no firm D call. Germline loops: CDR1 SGDLS, CDR2 YYNGEE. The CDR3 has 15 amino acids. The V end lost 1 base, the J end lost 0 bases, and 8 bases lay between the germline ends. CDR3 protein: CASSVSGDSNQPQHF. In nucleotides, the CDR3 is TGTGCCAGCAGCGTAAGTGGAGATAGCAATCAGCCCCAGCATTTT.

The V gene is TRBV7-9, the J gene TRBJ2-5; D might be TRBD1 (7 bases). CDR1 is SEHNR, CDR2 FQNEAQ, per germline (reference sequence). Trimming stripped 3 bases from V and 2 bases from J, with 19 bases between. The CDR3 spans 17 residues. CDR3 in DNA: TGTGCCAGCAGCTTCTCCTCCAGGGGGGCCTTACAAGAGACCCAGTACTTC. Protein product: CASSFSSRGALQETQYF.

The chain uses TRBV29-1 and TRBJ2-5; 7 bases align to TRBD1. Losses at the gene ends were 5 bases for V and 1 base for J; bases not matched to a gene: 4. This CDR3 spans 13 amino acids. Germline CDR1 and CDR2: SQVTM and ANQGSEA. In DNA, the CDR3 is TGCAGCGTTTACGGACAGGCCCAAGAGACCCAGTACTTC. Translated, it gives CSVYGQAQETQYF.

The chain has TRBV30 and TRBJ2-7; 11 bases are a match to TRBD2. Trimming removed 0 bases from V and 2 bases from J; junction bases left unmatched: 6. Germline V gene lookup returns CDR1 GTSNPN and CDR2 SVGIG (reference sequence). The CDR3 sequence is 16 residues long. CDR3 DNA: TGTGCCTGGAGTGTGACTAGCGGGGCGCACACCTACGAGCAGTACTTC. This encodes CAWSVTSGAHTYEQYF.

The V gene is TRBV6-1, the J gene TRBJ2-2; 15 positions agree with TRBD2. V shed 4 bases and J 4 bases; nucleotides not matched to a gene: 4. This CDR3 spans 17 amino acids. Germline-derived CDR1 and CDR2 are MNHNS and SASEGT. The CDR3 protein is CASSVGLAGGSTGELFF. The CDR3 bases are TGTGCCAGCAGTGTTGGACTAGCGGGAGGGAGCACCGGGGAGCTGTTTTTT.